A single sample gave rise to the 20 T cell receptor beta chains below, sequenced in a study of cytomegalovirus exposure and HLA in healthy donors. 13 Jbeta primers and 60 Vbeta primers were used for the PCR. The method was immunoSEQ multiplex PCR; TCRdb's version includes in-frame clones alone and lacks a portion of them. The sample has around 94,000 clones; roughly 80% are singletons. The specimen sequenced was PBMCs. The source is a man younger than 35 in good health and CMV-seronegative.

The chain combines TRBV14 with TRBJ2-5, with a tentative D call TRBD1 (6 bases). V was shortened by 4 bases and J by 4 bases, with 16 bases between the two germline ends. CDR1 and CDR2 from the germline V gene are SGHDN and FVKESK. CDR3 size: 15 residues. This CDR3 reads CASSRLRTVAETQYF. The CDR3 coding sequence is TGTGCCAGCAGCCGCCTTAGGACAGTCGCAGAGACCCAGTACTTC.

The V and J genes are TRBV5-1 and TRBJ2-1; 11 bases align to TRBD2. The CDR3 contains 15 residues. Germline CDR1 and CDR2: SGHRS and YFSETQ. Losses at the gene ends were 4 bases for V and 5 bases for J; bases not matched to a gene: 5. The chain's CDR3 is CASSAGLAADNEQFF. CDR3 in DNA: TGCGCCAGCAGCGCGGGACTAGCGGCTGACAATGAGCAGTTCTTC.

This clone appeared once. The chain joins TRBV5-4 to TRBJ2-7; the match to TRBD2 covers 8 bases. Germline V gene lookup returns CDR1 SGHNT and CDR2 YYREEE (reference sequence). The CDR3 is 19 residues long. V shed 0 bases and J 4 bases; nucleotides not matched to a gene: 18. The DNA of the CDR3 is TGTGCCAGCAGCTTGGGACCGGGACTAGTCGGTCCCGGCGGATACGAGCAGTACTTC. It encodes CASSLGPGLVGPGGYEQYF.

The chain employs TRBV6-4 and TRBJ2-2; 11 nucleotides match TRBD2. Trimming took 6 bases from V and 3 from J; bases not matched to a gene: 6. Germline V gene sequence: CDR1 MRHNA, CDR2 SNTAGT. The CDR3 extends over 16 amino acids. In nucleotides, the CDR3 is TGTGCCAGCAGCGCTCTAGCGGGAGGATACACCGGGGAGCTGTTTTTT. It codes for CASSALAGGYTGELFF.

The rearrangement joins TRBV4-2 to TRBJ2-2; 8 positions match TRBD2. The trim removed 1 base at V and 6 bases at J, leaving 10 bases unmatched. The germline CDR1 and CDR2 sequences are LGHNA and YNFKEQ. The CDR3 totals 17 residues. This CDR3 reads CASSQVRDGRDAGELFF. The CDR3 DNA is TGTGCCAGCAGCCAAGTAAGGGACGGGAGGGACGCCGGGGAGCTGTTTTTT.

V and J are TRBV29-1 and TRBJ2-5; 7 nucleotides match TRBD1. Germline V gene sequence: CDR1 SQVTM, CDR2 ANQGSEA. The CDR3 totals 10 residues. The CDR3 loop is CTDREATQYF. CDR3 DNA sequence: TGCACCGACAGGGAAGCGACCCAGTACTTC.

CDR3 DNA: TGTGCCAGCAGTGAAGCGTGGGGGCAGGGCTATGGCTACACCTTC. Translation: CASSEAWGQGYGYTF. This sequence joins TRBV6-1 and TRBJ1-2; perhaps TRBD1 as D (6 bases). The CDR3 runs to 15 residues. CDR1 is MNHNS and CDR2 is SASEGT in the germline V gene. The V end was cut by 0 bases, the J end by 4 bases, with 12 bases between.

This clone has a handful of counts. The chain couples TRBV28 to TRBJ1-2; D is uncertain. This CDR3 comprises 13 residues. V was pared by 3 bases and J by 4 bases, with 9 bases between. From germline, CDR1 is MDHEN and CDR2 SYDVKM. CDR3 amino acids: CASSFGEIYGYTF. CDR3 bases: TGTGCCAGCAGTTTCGGGGAGATCTATGGCTACACCTTC.

This clone was recorded once. The chain combines TRBV27 with TRBJ1-4; 7 nucleotides match TRBD1. The germline CDR1 and CDR2 sequences are MNHEY and SMNVEV (reference sequence). V lost 6 bases and J lost 6; bases outside the gene matches: 13. This CDR3 region has 16 residues. The CDR3 sequence is CASSRTYGTADEKLFF. The CDR3 DNA reads TGTGCCAGCAGCCGAACATATGGGACAGCGGATGAAAAACTGTTTTTT.

The genes are TRBV19 and TRBJ1-6; 9 bases align to TRBD1. Germline V gives CDR1 LNHDA, CDR2 SQIVND (reference sequence). The CDR3 has 15 amino acids. V shed 4 bases, J shed 8 bases, and the junction held 6 bases outside the gene matches. The DNA for the CDR3 is TGTGCCAGTAGTAGTCGGGACAGGGATCATTCACCCCTCCACTTT. This gives the protein CASSSRDRDHSPLHF.

This clone has just a few counts. This chain uses TRBV28 with TRBJ2-3; 7 nucleotides match TRBD1. The CDR3 length is 16 residues. Germline CDR1 reads MDHEN; CDR2 reads SYDVKM. J gave up 1 base and V 4 bases, and 8 bases lay outside the gene matches. As DNA, the CDR3 is TGTGCCAGCAGTTCCGCGGACAGGACCCGCACAGATACGCAGTATTTT. As protein: CASSSADRTRTDTQYF.

The chain links TRBV5-1 to TRBJ1-1; tentatively, D is TRBD1 (5 bases). The germline V and J ends were trimmed by 0 bases and 1 base, with 13 bases remaining between them. Looked up from germline, CDR1 is SGHRS and CDR2 is YFSETQ. This CDR3 is built from 16 residues. CDR3 protein: CASSLVGRAENTEAFF. The CDR3, as DNA: TGCGCCAGCAGCTTGGTAGGCAGGGCTGAGAACACTGAAGCTTTCTTT.

This chain uses TRBV11-1 with TRBJ1-1, with 7 bases fitting TRBD1. Germline V gene lookup returns CDR1 SGHAT and CDR2 FQDESV (reference sequence). The CDR3 has 15 amino acids. Unmatched junction bases numbered 10, after V lost 5 bases and J lost 4 bases. In nucleotides, the CDR3 is TGTGCCAGCAGCCTTTCGACAGGGATGGGCACTGAAGCTTTCTTT. Translated, it gives CASSLSTGMGTEAFF.

The V and J genes are TRBV12-5 and TRBJ2-1, with 10 positions matching TRBD1. The germline V gene encodes CDR1 LGHNT and CDR2 FRNRAP. Trimming at V came to 2 bases and at J to 4 bases, leaving 17 bases not matched to a gene. The CDR3 sequence is 20 residues long. The CDR3 nucleotides read TGTGCTAGTGGTTTGCCTCTAGCGCGAAGGGACAGGGGTACTTACAATGAGCAGTTCTTC. This encodes CASGLPLARRDRGTYNEQFF.

The V call is TRBV4-3, the J call TRBJ1-2, with 7 bases aligning to TRBD1. The CDR3 loop spans 15 amino acids. Germline values: CDR1 LGHNA, CDR2 YSLEER. V shed 0 bases, J shed 3 bases, and the junction held 4 bases outside the gene matches. The CDR3 spells CASSQEVGGDYGYTF. CDR3 DNA sequence: TGCGCCAGCAGCCAAGAAGTAGGGGGCGACTATGGCTACACCTTC.

This clone has only a few counts. This sequence joins TRBV27 and TRBJ2-6, with D tentatively TRBD1 (5 bases). This CDR3 has 18 residues. V shed 3 bases and J shed 0 bases, with 15 bases lying between them. Germline V gene data show CDR1 as MNHEY and CDR2 as SMNVEV (reference sequence). The CDR3 sequence is CASSFRADPSSGANVLTF. As DNA, the CDR3 is TGTGCCAGCAGTTTCAGGGCGGACCCCAGCTCTGGGGCCAACGTCCTGACTTTC.

This rearrangement joins TRBV29-1 to TRBJ1-5; TRBD1 aligns across 12 bases. CDR3 length: 14 residues. The junction had 6 bases not matched to a gene; V was cut back by 7 bases and J by 5 bases. In germline, CDR1 is SQVTM, CDR2 ANQGSEA. CDR3 region: CSARDRGQDQPQHF. The DNA of the CDR3 is TGCAGCGCCCGGGACAGGGGGCAGGATCAGCCCCAGCATTTT.

The CDR3 DNA is TGCGCCAGCAGAGTCACTAGGTCGAGCTACAATGAGCAGTTCTTC. The encoded protein is CASRVTRSSYNEQFF. The rearrangement uses TRBV5-1 and TRBJ2-1; a possible D gene is TRBD2 (5 bases). The CDR3 contains 15 residues. Germline V gene lookup returns CDR1 SGHRS and CDR2 YFSETQ. V dropped 5 bases and J dropped 3 bases, with 15 bases sitting between them.

This sequence joins TRBV30 and TRBJ2-7, with a possible D match to TRBD2 (5 bases). This CDR3 contains 13 residues. Per the germline V gene, CDR1 is GTSNPN and CDR2 is SVGIG (reference sequence). Between the trimmed V and J ends, which lost 2 bases and 4 bases, there was a span of 12 bases. This CDR3 reads CAWSRGSRYEQYF. The DNA of the CDR3 is TGTGCCTGGAGTAGAGGGAGCAGGTACGAGCAGTACTTC.

This clone was detected only once. V gene TRBV28 combines with J gene TRBJ2-7, with 7 bases identical to TRBD2. The CDR3 is 14 residues long. Per the germline V gene, CDR1 is MDHEN and CDR2 is SYDVKM. The trim removed 7 bases at V and 0 bases at J, leaving 6 bases unmatched. The DNA of the CDR3 is TGTGCCAGCATCCCTAGCGGAAGCTCCTACGAGCAGTACTTC. Protein: CASIPSGSSYEQYF.